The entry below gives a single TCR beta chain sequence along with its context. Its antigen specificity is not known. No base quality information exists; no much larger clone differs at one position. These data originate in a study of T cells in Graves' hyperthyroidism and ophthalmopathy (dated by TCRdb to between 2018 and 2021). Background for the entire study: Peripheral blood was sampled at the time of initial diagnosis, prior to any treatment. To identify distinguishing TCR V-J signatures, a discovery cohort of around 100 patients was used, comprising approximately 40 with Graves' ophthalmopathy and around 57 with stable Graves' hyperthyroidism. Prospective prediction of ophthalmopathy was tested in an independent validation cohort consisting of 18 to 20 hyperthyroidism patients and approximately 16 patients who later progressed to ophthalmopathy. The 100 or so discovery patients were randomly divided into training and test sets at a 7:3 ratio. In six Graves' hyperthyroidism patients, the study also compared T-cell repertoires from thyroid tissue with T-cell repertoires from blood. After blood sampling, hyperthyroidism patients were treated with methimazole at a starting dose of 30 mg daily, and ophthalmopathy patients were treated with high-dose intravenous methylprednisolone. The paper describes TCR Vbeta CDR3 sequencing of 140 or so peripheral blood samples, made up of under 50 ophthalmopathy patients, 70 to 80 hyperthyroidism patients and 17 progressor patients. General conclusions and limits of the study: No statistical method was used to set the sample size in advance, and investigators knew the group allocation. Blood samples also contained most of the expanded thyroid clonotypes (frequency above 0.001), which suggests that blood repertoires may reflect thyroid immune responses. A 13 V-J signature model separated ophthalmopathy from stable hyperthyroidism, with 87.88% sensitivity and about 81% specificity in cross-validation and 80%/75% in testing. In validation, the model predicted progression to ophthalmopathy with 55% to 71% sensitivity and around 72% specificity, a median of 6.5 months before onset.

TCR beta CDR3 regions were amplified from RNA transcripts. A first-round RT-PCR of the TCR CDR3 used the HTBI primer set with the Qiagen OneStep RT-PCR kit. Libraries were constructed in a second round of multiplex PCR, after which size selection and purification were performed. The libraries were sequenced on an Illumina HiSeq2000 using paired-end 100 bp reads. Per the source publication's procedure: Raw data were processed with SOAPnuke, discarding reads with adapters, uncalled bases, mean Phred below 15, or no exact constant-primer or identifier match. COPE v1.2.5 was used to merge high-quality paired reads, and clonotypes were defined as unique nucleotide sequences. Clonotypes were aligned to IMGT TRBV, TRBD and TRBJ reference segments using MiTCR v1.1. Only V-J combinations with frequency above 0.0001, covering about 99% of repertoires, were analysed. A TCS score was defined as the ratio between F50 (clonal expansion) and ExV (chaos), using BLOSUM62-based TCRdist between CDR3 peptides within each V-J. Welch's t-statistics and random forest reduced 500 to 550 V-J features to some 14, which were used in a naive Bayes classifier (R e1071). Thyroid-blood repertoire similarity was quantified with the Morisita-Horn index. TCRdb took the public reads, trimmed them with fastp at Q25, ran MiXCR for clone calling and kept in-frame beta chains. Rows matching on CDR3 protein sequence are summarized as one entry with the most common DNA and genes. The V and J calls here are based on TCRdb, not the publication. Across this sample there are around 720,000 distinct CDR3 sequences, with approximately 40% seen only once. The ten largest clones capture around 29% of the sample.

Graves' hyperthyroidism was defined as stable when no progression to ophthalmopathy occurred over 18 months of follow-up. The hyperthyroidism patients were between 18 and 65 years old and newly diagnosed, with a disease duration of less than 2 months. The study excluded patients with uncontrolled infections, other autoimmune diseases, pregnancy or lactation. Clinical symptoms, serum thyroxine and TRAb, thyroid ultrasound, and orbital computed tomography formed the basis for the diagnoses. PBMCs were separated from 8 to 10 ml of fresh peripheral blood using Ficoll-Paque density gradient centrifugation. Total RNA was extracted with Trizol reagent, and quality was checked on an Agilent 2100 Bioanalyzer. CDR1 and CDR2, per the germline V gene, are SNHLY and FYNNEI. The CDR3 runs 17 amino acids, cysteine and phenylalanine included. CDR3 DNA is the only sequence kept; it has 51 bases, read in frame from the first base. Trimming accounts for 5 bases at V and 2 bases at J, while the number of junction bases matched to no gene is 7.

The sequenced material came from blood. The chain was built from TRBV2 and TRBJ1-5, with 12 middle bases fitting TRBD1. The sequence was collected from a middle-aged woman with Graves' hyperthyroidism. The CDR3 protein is CASSYGDRGHGNQPQHF. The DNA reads TGTGCCAGCAGTTACGGGGACAGGGGGCATGGCAATCAGCCCCAGCATTTT. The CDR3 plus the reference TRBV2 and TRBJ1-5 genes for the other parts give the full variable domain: EPEVTQTPSHQVTQMGQEVILRCVPISNHLYFYWYRQILGQKVEFLVSFYNNEISEKSEIFDDQFSVERPDGSNFTLKIRSTKLEDSAMYFCASSYGDRGHGNQPQHFGDGTRLSIL.